The 15 T cell receptor beta chains listed next were all sequenced from one sample in a study of blood T cell repertoires in COVID-19. Profiling relied on immunoSEQ multiplex PCR, and the TCRdb table lists in-frame clones only, not all of them. In the table there are about 170,000 clones, about 86% of which are singletons. Material: peripheral blood. These receptor sequences come from a woman in her sixties or seventies with COVID-19, enrolled during active disease.

The chain has TRBV3-1 (or the pseudogene TRBV3-2) and TRBJ2-1; D possibly corresponds to TRBD2 (5 bases). Germline CDR1 LGHDT, CDR2 YNNKEL (reference sequence). Trimming removed 1 base from V and 9 bases from J, with 10 bases in between. This CDR3 is 13 amino acids long. CDR3 bases: TGTGCCAGCAGCCAAGCCGGGGTCGGTGAGCAGTTCTTC. Residues: CASSQAGVGEQFF.

The chain has TRBV5-1 and TRBJ2-7; a possible D gene is TRBD1 (6 bases). The V and J ends lost 4 bases and 3 bases respectively, with 14 bases between them. The germline gives CDR1 SGHRS, CDR2 YFSETQ. The CDR3 is made up of 14 amino acids. The DNA of the CDR3 is TGCGCCAGCAGCGATCAGGGGATCGGCTACGAGCAGTACTTC. Its translation: CASSDQGIGYEQYF.

The chain uses TRBV11-1 and TRBJ2-7; D might be TRBD2 (7 bases). Germline V gives CDR1 SGHAT, CDR2 FQDESV (reference sequence). The CDR3 length is 14 residues. The ends were cut back, 8 bases at V and 0 bases at J, with 14 bases in the middle. CDR3 loop: CASGGAGNSYEQYF. In nucleotides, the CDR3 is TGTGCCAGCGGGGGGGCAGGAAACTCCTACGAGCAGTACTTC.

The rearrangement joins TRBV5-4 to TRBJ1-1, with a weak D call TRBD1 (6 bases). Between the trimmed V and J ends, which lost 4 bases and 0 bases, there was a span of 16 bases. This CDR3 is built from 16 residues. Germline CDR1 reads SGHNT; CDR2 reads YYREEE (reference sequence). CDR3 sequence: CASSPTTGVLNTEAFF. The CDR3 DNA sequence: TGTGCCAGCAGCCCCACGACAGGCGTGTTGAACACTGAAGCTTTCTTT.

The genes are TRBV18 and TRBJ1-5, with 12 positions matching TRBD1. There are 16 residues in the CDR3. The germline V gene has CDR1 KGHSH and CDR2 LQKENI. The ends lost 0 bases at V and 4 bases at J; junction bases unmatched: 1. CDR3: CASSPPGQGANQPQHF. The CDR3 region has the DNA TGTGCCAGCTCACCACCGGGACAGGGGGCGAATCAGCCCCAGCATTTT. Full variable domain (missing parts from reference TRBV18 and TRBJ1-5): NAGVMQNPRHLVRRRGQEARLRCSPMKGHSHVYWYRQLPEEGLKFMVYLQKENIIDESGMPKERFSAEFPKEGPSILRIQQVVRGDSAAYFCASSPPGQGANQPQHFGDGTRLSIL.

The chain couples TRBV27 to TRBJ1-1, with D possibly being TRBD1 (5 bases). Trimming pared 5 bases from V and 1 base from J, leaving 11 bases between. The CDR3 has 14 amino acids. Germline CDR1 is MNHEY and CDR2 is SMNVEV (reference sequence). CDR3 amino acids: CASSLRGGNTEAFF. The CDR3 DNA follows: TGTGCCAGCAGTCTGCGCGGGGGGAACACTGAAGCTTTCTTT.

This clone was detected a few times. The chain is built from TRBV29-1 and TRBJ1-4; 7 positions match TRBD1. This CDR3 spans 14 amino acids. After removal of 0 bases from V and 8 bases from J, the junction contained 6 bases not matched to a gene. The germline V gene encodes CDR1 SQVTM and CDR2 ANQGSEA. The CDR3: CSVEEGRGSEKLFF. The CDR3 coding sequence is TGCAGCGTTGAAGAAGGCAGGGGGTCGGAAAAACTGTTTTTT.

This clone has only one observation. This chain links TRBV15 with TRBJ1-3; TRBD1 matches at 11 bases. Germline CDR1 is LNHNV and CDR2 is YYDKDF (reference sequence). V shed 1 base and J 3 bases; nucleotides not matched to a gene: 8. The CDR3 has 18 amino acids. This chain's CDR3 is CATSRAGTGGIGGNTIYF. CDR3 DNA sequence: TGTGCCACCAGCAGAGCTGGGACAGGGGGTATCGGTGGAAACACCATATATTTT.

Worth noting for this clone: Within the sample, other DNA sequences also encode this same CDR3. This chain uses TRBV3-1 (or the pseudogene TRBV3-2) with TRBJ2-1, with TRBD2 identical over 11 bases. Germline trimming cut 1 base from V and 0 bases from J; bases unmatched to any gene: 2. Germline V lookup: CDR1 LGHDT, CDR2 YNNKEL (reference sequence). The CDR3 contains 17 residues. This chain's CDR3 is CASSQVTSGSSYNEQFF. CDR3 bases: TGTGCCAGCAGCCAAGTCACTAGCGGGAGCTCCTACAATGAGCAGTTCTTC.

J is TRBJ2-7 and V is TRBV5-5, with D tentatively TRBD1 (6 bases). V was shortened by 3 bases and J by 3 bases, with 13 bases between the two germline ends. CDR1 is SGHKS and CDR2 is YYEKEE in the germline V gene (reference sequence). This CDR3 spans 14 amino acids. DNA for the CDR3: TGTGCCAGCAGCTCCATGGGGGCGGTCTACGAGCAGTACTTC. Translated: CASSSMGAVYEQYF.

This chain joins TRBV6-5 and TRBJ2-3; TRBD1 aligns across 9 bases. Germline V gives CDR1 MNHEY, CDR2 SVGAGI. The CDR3 runs 15 residues. J gave up 2 bases and V 5 bases, and 5 bases lay outside the gene matches. The CDR3 spells CASSLQGANTDTQYF. The CDR3 DNA reads TGTGCCAGCAGTCTACAGGGGGCGAACACAGATACGCAGTATTTT.

This chain links TRBV19 with TRBJ1-5; possibly TRBD1 for D (6 bases). CDR1 and CDR2 (germline): LNHDA, SQIVND (reference sequence). The CDR3 has 15 amino acids. The ends were cut back, 5 bases at V and 0 bases at J, with 11 bases in the middle. Written as DNA, the CDR3 is TGTGCCAGTAGTTGGACAGTACTTAGCAATCAGCCCCAGCATTTT. This translates into CASSWTVLSNQPQHF. The variable domain in full, with the rest retrieved from reference TRBV19 and TRBJ1-5, is DGGITQSPKYLFRKEGQNVTLSCEQNLNHDAMYWYRQDPGQGLRLIYYSQIVNDFQKGDIAEGYSVSREKKESFPLTVTSAQKNPTAFYLCASSWTVLSNQPQHFGDGTRLSIL.

This chain links TRBV27 with TRBJ2-7, with D hard to call. Germline V gene lookup returns CDR1 MNHEY and CDR2 SMNVEV (reference sequence). The CDR3 runs to 13 residues. The ends were cut back, 6 bases at V and 0 bases at J, with 9 bases in the middle. The CDR3 region is CASSAWASYEQYF. Written as DNA, the CDR3 is TGTGCCAGCAGCGCCTGGGCCTCCTACGAGCAGTACTTC.

The rearrangement joins TRBV29-1 to TRBJ1-2; 8 bases are shared with TRBD1. Germline CDR1 reads SQVTM; CDR2 reads ANQGSEA. CDR3 length: 14 residues. The V segment lost 4 bases and the J segment 1 base; nucleotides outside the gene matches: 5. CDR3 in amino acids: CSVGGTGFNYGYTF. The CDR3 DNA follows: TGCAGCGTTGGAGGGACAGGTTTTAACTATGGCTACACCTTC.

This chain joins TRBV7-2 and TRBJ2-7; 10 nucleotides align to TRBD2. Germline V gives CDR1 SGHTA, CDR2 FQGNSA. The CDR3 loop spans 17 amino acids. The V gene end was trimmed by 1 base and the J gene end by 0 bases; junction bases not matched to a gene: 6. CDR3 protein: CASSLGGLAPSSYEQYF. The CDR3 DNA sequence: TGTGCCAGCAGCTTAGGGGGACTAGCGCCTAGCTCCTACGAGCAGTACTTC.